The clone carrying this T cell receptor beta chain was found many times. Its matching antigen is unknown. This CDR3 spans 14 amino acids. V lost 0 bases and J lost 8; bases outside the gene matches: 7. Germline assignment: CDR1 DFQATT and CDR2 SNEGSKA (reference sequence). For the second PCR, which ran for 7 to 11 cycles, a sample-barcoded 5' primer and a J-beta primer mix were used. Via MiXCR, TCRdb re-called the 5' RACE reads, giving one row per CDR3 protein. Here the sample spans 650,000 to 950,000 distinct CDR3 sequences, around two fifths being singletons. Isolating PBMCs gave at least 6 million of these cells per sample. This record comes from a study of blood T cells in healthy people across ages. Study-level points and caveats: Donor CMV status was unknown, possibly confounding expanded clonotype changes.

The chain has TRBV20-1 and TRBJ2-4, with TRBD1 matching over 7 bases. What was sequenced was blood. The receptor was isolated from a man between 60 and 75 years old in good health. CDR3 nucleotide sequence: TGCAGTGCTAGAGATGGCAGGGGGTTGGACATTCAGTACTTC. It translates to CSARDGRGLDIQYF.